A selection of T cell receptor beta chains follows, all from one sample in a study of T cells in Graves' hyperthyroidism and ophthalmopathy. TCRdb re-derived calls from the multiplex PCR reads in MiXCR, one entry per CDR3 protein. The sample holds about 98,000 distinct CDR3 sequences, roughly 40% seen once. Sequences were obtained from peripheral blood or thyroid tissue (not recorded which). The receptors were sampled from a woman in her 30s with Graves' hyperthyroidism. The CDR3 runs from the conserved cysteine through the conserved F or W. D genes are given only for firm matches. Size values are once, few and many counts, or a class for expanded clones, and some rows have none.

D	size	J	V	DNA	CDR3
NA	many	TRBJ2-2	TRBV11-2	TGTGCCAGTCCGGATGTTGGGGGGGCAAACACCGGGGAGCTGTTTTTT	CASPDVGGANTGELFF
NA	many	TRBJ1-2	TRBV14	TGTGCCAGCAGCCAAGTGCCTCTCGGCTATGGCTACACCTTC	CASSQVPLGYGYTF
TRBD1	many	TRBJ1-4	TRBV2	TGTGCCAGCAGCGCAGGGGGCGCGAGGCTGTTTTTT	CASSAGGARLFF
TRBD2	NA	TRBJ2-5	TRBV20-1	TGCAGTGCTAGACTAGCGGGAGGGGAGACCCAGTACTTC	CSARLAGGETQYF
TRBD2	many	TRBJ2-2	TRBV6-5	TGTGCCAGCAGTTACCAGGGGATAGCGGGAGGGGCGGACACCGGGGAGCTGTTTTTT	CASSYQGIAGGADTGELFF
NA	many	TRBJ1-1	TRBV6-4	TGTGCCAGCAGTGAGGCCGAGAACACTGAAGCTTTCTTT	CASSEAENTEAFF
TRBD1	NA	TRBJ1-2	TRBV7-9	TGTGCCAGCAGCCACGGACAGGGGATTGATGGCTACACCTTC	CASSHGQGIDGYTF
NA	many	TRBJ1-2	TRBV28	TGTGCCAGCAGTTTATTCCGGCAGTTCGTCTTC	CASSLFRQFVF
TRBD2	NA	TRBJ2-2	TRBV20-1	TGCAGTGCTGTTAGCGGGAGCCACGGAGAGCTGCTTTTT	CSAVSGSHGELLF
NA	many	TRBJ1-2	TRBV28	TGTGCCAGCAGTTATCGGTCATATGGCTACACCTTC	CASSYRSYGYTF
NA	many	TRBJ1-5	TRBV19	TGTGCCAGTAGTGAACGGGCGGACTATAGCAATCAGCCCCAGCATTTT	CASSERADYSNQPQHF
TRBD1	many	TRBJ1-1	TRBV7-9	TGTGCCAGCAGCAAACTTCGGACAGGGAGTGATTTTACTGAAGCTTTCTTT	CASSKLRTGSDFTEAFF
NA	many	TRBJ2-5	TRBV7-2	TGTGCCAGCAGCTTTGCGAATCTAGGGCCCCCGGAGTACTTC	CASSFANLGPPEYF
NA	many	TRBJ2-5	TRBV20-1	TGCAGTGCTAGTCTTCCCAGGGCAGGGAGCGGCCAGTACTTC	CSASLPRAGSGQYF
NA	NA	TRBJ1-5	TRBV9	TGTGCCAGCAGCGTAGGGGCGAGGGGGCCCCAGCATTTT	CASSVGARGPQHF
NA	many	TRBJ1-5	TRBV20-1	TGCAGTGCTAGGATGGGGGCGGTAGATCAGCCCCAGCATTTT	CSARMGAVDQPQHF
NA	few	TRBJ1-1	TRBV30	TGTGCCTGGAGTCTAATGACGGTGGAAGCTTTCTTT	CAWSLMTVEAFF
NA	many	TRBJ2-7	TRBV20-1	TGCAGTCTCTTGGGGGTCACCTCCTACGAGCAGTACTTC	CSLLGVTSYEQYF
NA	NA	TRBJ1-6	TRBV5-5	TGCGCCAGCAGCTTGGATGTATCGGGGGATTCACCCCTCCACTTT	CASSLDVSGDSPLHF
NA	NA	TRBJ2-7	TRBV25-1	TGTGCTAGCAGTGAATATCGTCAGGAGGTCTACGAGCAGTACTTC	CASSEYRQEVYEQYF
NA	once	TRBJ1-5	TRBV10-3	TGTGCCATCAGAGGGACTAGCGGGTACCAAGAGACCCAGCATTTT	CAIRGTSGYQETQHF
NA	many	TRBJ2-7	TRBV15	TGTGCCACCGGCTTTAGGGGAACCTACGAGCAGTACTTC	CATGFRGTYEQYF
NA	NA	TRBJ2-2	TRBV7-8	TGTGCCAGCAGCTTTACTAGCGGGGAGCTGTTTTTT	CASSFTSGELFF
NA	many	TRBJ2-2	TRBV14	TGTGCCAGCAGCCAAAGTCTGGTCCCTCGCACCGGGGAGCTGTTTTTT	CASSQSLVPRTGELFF
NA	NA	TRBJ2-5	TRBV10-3	TGTGCCATCAGTGAGATGACCCAAGAGACCCAGTACTTC	CAISEMTQETQYF
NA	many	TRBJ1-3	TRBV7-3	TGTGCCCGCTCTGGAAACACCATATATTTT	CARSGNTIYF
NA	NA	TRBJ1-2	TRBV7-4	TGTGCCAGCAGCGTATCAACGGGTAACTATGGCTACACCTTC	CASSVSTGNYGYTF
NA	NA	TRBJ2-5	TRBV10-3	TGTGCCATCAGTGACGGACTGGAACGGGTGACCCAGTACTTC	CAISDGLERVTQYF
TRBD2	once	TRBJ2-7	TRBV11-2	TGTGCCAGCAGCTTTTCCCCTAGCGGGAGTCACAACGAGCAGTACTTC	CASSFSPSGSHNEQYF
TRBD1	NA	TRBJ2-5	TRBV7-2	TGTGCCAGCAGCTCCCCCACCGGGACAGGGGGCGAAGAGACCCAGTACTTC	CASSSPTGTGGEETQYF
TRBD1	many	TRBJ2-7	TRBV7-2	TGTGCCAGCAGCTTAGACCGTCGACAGGGAACCTACTACGAGCAGTACTTC	CASSLDRRQGTYYEQYF
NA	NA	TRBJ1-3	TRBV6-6	TGTGTCAGCGAGGGGCTGGGAAACACCACATATTTT	CVSEGLGNTTYF
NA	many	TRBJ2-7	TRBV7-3	TGTGCCAGCAGCTTAACTCCAGACTTCTACGAGCAGTACTTC	CASSLTPDFYEQYF
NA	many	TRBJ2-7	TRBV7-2	TGTGCCAGCAGCCCTTACCACCGGGACTCACGCTACGAGCAGTACTTC	CASSPYHRDSRYEQYF